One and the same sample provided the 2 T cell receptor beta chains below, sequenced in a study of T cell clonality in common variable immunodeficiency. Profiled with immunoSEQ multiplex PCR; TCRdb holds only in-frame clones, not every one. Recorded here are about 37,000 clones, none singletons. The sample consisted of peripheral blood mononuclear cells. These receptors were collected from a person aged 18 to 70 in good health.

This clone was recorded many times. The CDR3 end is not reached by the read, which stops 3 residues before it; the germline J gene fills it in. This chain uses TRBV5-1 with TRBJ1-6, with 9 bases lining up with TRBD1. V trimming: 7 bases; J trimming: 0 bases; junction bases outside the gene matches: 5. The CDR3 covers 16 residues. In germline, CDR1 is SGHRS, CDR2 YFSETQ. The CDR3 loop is CASSGQGSSYNSPLHF. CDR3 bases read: TGCGCCAGCTCGGGACAGGGCAGCTCCTATAATTCACCC. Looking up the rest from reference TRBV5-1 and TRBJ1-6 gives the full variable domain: KAGVTQTPRYLIKTRGQQVTLSCSPISGHRSVSWYQQTPGQGLQFLFEYFSETQRNKGNFPGRFSGRQFSNSRSEMNVSTLELGDSALYLCASSGQGSSYNSPLHFGNGTRLTVT.

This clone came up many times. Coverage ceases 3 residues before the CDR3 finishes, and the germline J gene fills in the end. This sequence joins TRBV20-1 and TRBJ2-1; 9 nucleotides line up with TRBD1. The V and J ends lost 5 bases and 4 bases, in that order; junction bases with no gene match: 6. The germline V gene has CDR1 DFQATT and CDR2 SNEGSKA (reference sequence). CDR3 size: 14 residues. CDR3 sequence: CSAWTGEGYNEQFF. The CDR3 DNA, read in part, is TGCAGTGCTTGGACAGGGGAAGGATACAATGAG.